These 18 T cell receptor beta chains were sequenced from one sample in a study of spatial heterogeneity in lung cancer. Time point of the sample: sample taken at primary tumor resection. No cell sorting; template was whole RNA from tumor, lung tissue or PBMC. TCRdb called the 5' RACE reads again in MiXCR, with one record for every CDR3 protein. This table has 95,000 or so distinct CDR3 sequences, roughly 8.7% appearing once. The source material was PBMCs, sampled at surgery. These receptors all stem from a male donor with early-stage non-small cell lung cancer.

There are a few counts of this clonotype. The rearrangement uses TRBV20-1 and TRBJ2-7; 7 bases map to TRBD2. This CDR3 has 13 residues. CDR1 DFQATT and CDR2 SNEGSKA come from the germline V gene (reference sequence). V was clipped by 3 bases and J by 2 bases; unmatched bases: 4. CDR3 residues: CSARASGPYEQYF. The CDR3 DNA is TGCAGTGCTAGGGCTAGCGGTCCCTACGAGCAGTACTTC.

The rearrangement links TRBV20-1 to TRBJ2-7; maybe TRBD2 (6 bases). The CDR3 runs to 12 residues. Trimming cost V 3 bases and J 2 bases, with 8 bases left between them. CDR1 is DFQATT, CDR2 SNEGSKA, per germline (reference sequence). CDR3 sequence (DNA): TGCAGTGCTAGCGGGAGCGCCTACGAGCAGTACTTC. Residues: CSASGSAYEQYF.

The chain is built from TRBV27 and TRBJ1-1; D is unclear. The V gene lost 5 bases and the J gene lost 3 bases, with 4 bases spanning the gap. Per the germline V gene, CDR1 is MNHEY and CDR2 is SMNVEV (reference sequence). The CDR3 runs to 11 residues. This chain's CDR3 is CASSRDTEAFF. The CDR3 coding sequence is TGTGCCAGCAGTCGAGACACTGAAGCTTTCTTT.

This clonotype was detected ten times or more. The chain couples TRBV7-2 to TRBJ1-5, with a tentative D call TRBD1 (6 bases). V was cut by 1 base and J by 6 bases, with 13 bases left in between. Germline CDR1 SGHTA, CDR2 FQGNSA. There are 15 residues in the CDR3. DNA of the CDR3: TGTGCCAGCAGCTTAGAGGGCAGGGGTAGTCAGCCCCAGCATTTT. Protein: CASSLEGRGSQPQHF.

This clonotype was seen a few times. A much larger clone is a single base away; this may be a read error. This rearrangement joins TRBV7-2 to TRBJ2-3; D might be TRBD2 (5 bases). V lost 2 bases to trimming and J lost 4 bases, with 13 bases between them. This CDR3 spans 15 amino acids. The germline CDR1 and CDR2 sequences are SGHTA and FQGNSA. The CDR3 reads CASSLLVGAPDTQYF. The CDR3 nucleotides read TGTGCCAGCAGCTTATTAGTGGGAGCCCCAGATACGCAGTATTTT.

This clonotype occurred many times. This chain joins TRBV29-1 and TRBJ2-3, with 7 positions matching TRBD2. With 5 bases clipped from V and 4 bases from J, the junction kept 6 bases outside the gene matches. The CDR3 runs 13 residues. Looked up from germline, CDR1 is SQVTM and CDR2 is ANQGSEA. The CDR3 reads CSVTWTRSDTQYF. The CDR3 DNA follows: TGCAGCGTTACCTGGACTAGGTCAGATACGCAGTATTTT.

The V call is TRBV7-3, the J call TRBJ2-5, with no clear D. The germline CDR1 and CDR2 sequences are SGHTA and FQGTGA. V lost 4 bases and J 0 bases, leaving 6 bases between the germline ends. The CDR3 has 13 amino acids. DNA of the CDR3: TGTGCCAGCAGCTCGACTCACCAAGAGACCCAGTACTTC. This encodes CASSSTHQETQYF.

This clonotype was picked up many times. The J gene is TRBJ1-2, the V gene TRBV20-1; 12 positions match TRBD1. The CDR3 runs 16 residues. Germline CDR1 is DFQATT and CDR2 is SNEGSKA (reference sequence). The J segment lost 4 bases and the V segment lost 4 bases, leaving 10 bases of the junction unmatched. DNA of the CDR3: TGCAGTGCTATGCCGGGACAGGGGGCGCAAGGCTATGGCTACACCTTC. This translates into CSAMPGQGAQGYGYTF.

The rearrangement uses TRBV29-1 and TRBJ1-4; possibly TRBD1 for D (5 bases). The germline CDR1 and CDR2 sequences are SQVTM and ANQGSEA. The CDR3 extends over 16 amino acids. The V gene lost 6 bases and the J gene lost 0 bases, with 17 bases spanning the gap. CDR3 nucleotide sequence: TGCAGCGTCCAGGTGGGGGGTACGGCAACTAATGAAAAACTGTTTTTT. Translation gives CSVQVGGTATNEKLFF.

This CDR3 is CASSWELAGGSDEQFF. The CDR3 coding sequence is TGTGCCAGCAGCTGGGAACTAGCGGGAGGGAGCGATGAGCAGTTCTTC. The chain is built from TRBV5-6 and TRBJ2-1, with 13 bases fitting TRBD2. CDR1 is SGHDT and CDR2 is YYEEEE in the germline V gene. The CDR3 totals 16 residues. Unmatched junction bases numbered 8, after V lost 3 bases and J lost 8 bases.

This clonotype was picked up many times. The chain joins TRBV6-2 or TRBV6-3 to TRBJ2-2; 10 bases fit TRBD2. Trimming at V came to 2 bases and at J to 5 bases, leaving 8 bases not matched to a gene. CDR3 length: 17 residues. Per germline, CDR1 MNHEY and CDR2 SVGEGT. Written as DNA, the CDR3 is TGTGCCAGCAGTTACAGAGCGGGGGGGCCCGGGACCGGGGAGCTGTTTTTT. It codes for CASSYRAGGPGTGELFF.

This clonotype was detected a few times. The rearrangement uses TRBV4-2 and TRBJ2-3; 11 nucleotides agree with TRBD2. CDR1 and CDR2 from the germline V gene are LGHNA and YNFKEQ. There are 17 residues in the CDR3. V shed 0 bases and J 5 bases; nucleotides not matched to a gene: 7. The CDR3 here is CASSQEGSGGAEDTQYF. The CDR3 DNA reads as TGTGCCAGCAGCCAAGAGGGTAGCGGGGGGGCTGAAGATACGCAGTATTTT.

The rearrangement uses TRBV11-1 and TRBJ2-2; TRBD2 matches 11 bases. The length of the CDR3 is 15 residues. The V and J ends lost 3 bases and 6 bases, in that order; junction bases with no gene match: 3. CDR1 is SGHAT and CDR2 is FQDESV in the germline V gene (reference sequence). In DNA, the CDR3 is TGTGCCAGCAGCTTGCTACTAGCGGGGGCCGGGGAGCTGTTTTTT. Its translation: CASSLLLAGAGELFF.

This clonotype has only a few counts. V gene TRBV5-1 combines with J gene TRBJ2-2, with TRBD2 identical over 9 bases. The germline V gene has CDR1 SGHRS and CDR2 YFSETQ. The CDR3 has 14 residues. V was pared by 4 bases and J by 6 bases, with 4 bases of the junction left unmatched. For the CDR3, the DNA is TGCGCCAGCAGCGTAGCGGGAGCGGCCGGGGAGCTGTTTTTT. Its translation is CASSVAGAAGELFF.

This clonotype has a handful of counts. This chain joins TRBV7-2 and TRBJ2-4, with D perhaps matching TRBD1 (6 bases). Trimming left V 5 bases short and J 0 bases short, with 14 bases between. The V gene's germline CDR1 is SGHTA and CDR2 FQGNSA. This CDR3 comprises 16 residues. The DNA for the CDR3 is TGTGCCAGCAGCCCAAACAGGGTTCTAGCCAAAAACATTCAGTACTTC. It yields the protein CASSPNRVLAKNIQYF.

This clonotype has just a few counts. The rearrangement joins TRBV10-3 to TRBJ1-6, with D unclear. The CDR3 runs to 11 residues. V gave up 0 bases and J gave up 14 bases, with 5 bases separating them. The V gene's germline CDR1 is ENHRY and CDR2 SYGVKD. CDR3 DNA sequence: TGTGCCATCAGTGAGTCGACGGCCCTCCACTTT. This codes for CAISESTALHF.

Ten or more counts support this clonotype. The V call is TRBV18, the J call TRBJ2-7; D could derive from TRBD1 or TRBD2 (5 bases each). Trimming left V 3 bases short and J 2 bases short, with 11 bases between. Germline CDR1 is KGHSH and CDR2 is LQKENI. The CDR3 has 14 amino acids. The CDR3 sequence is CASSPWDQPYEQYF. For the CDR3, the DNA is TGTGCCAGCTCACCCTGGGACCAACCCTACGAGCAGTACTTC.

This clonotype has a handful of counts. The CDR3: CSVGDASYEQYF. The CDR3 DNA follows: TGCAGCGTTGGAGACGCGTCCTACGAGCAGTACTTC. This sequence joins TRBV29-1 and TRBJ2-7, with D uncertain. V was pared by 4 bases and J by 1 base, with 8 bases between. The CDR3 spans 12 residues. The germline CDR1 and CDR2 sequences are SQVTM and ANQGSEA.